Below are 27 T cell receptor beta chains sequenced from a single sample in a study of OX40 agonist ivuxolimab in advanced cancers. Assay used: immunoSEQ multiplex PCR; TCRdb lists only in-frame clones, some missing. The data contain about 69,000 clones, roughly 92% of them singletons. The starting material was CD4+ or CD8+ T cells sorted from blood, obtained in a trial of the OX40 agonist ivuxolimab. The receptors shown here come from an adult with an advanced solid tumor such as melanoma, head and neck, liver or kidney cancer.

The rearrangement uses TRBV19 and TRBJ2-7; D might be TRBD1 or TRBD2, each matching 5 bases. With 4 bases removed from V and 1 base from J, the gap between germline ends came to 23 bases. The length of the CDR3 is 18 residues. Germline V gene lookup returns CDR1 LNHDA and CDR2 SQIVND (reference sequence). CDR3 protein: CASSTSEWDRVKSYEQYF. The DNA of the CDR3 is TGTGCCAGTAGTACGTCAGAGTGGGACCGCGTAAAATCCTACGAGCAGTACTTC.

The chain carries TRBV19 and TRBJ1-1, with TRBD1 identical over 8 bases. Germline V gene data show CDR1 as LNHDA and CDR2 as SQIVND (reference sequence). J lost 4 bases, V lost 7 bases, and 20 bases had no gene match. The CDR3 is 18 amino acids. Written as DNA, the CDR3 is TGTGCCAGTACTCGACGCCGGACAGGGTGGGGGTTGGGCACTGAAGCTTTCTTT. It translates to CASTRRRTGWGLGTEAFF.

The chain is built from TRBV7-3 and TRBJ2-7; 8 bases agree with TRBD1. Germline V gene sequence: CDR1 SGHTA, CDR2 FQGTGA. Losses at the gene ends were 6 bases for V and 6 bases for J; bases not matched to a gene: 7. This CDR3 has 13 residues. CDR3 residues: CASSTGGLAEQYF. As DNA, the CDR3 is TGTGCCAGCAGTACAGGGGGTCTCGCCGAGCAGTACTTC.

The chain uses TRBV14 and TRBJ2-3; 7 positions match TRBD2. This CDR3 spans 17 amino acids. CDR1 is SGHDN and CDR2 is FVKESK in the germline V gene. V trimming: 1 base; J trimming: 3 bases; junction bases outside the gene matches: 10. The CDR3 DNA follows: TGTGCCAGCAGCCAAGGCTTGGGCGGGAGACGTACAGATACGCAGTATTTT. It is translated as CASSQGLGGRRTDTQYF.

V usage is TRBV29-1 and J usage is TRBJ2-7, with TRBD1 matching 9 bases. The V gene end was trimmed by 4 bases and the J gene end by 6 bases; junction bases not matched to a gene: 7. The germline V gene encodes CDR1 SQVTM and CDR2 ANQGSEA. The CDR3 totals 13 residues. CDR3 sequence reads: CSVVLGQGFEQYF. The CDR3 nucleotides read TGCAGCGTTGTGTTAGGACAGGGGTTCGAGCAGTACTTC.

The gene calls are TRBV6-5 and TRBJ2-7; 7 nucleotides align to TRBD1. From germline, CDR1 is MNHEY and CDR2 SVGAGI. This CDR3 is 12 amino acids long. With V trimmed by 5 bases and J by 5 bases, 3 bases remained unmatched. CDR3 sequence (DNA): TGTGCCAGCAGTCTGACAGGGAACGAGCAGTACTTC. As protein: CASSLTGNEQYF.

This clone was observed a few times. The chain carries TRBV7-3 and TRBJ1-2; 9 bases agree with TRBD1. Germline V lookup: CDR1 SGHTA, CDR2 FQGTGA. Losses at the gene ends were 1 base for V and 6 bases for J; bases not matched to a gene: 6. The CDR3 consists of 15 residues. The CDR3 bases are TGTGCCAGCAGCTTAAGCGGCCGGGACAGGGATGGCTACACCTTC. The encoded protein is CASSLSGRDRDGYTF.

The chain uses TRBV15 and TRBJ1-5; a weak D match, TRBD1 (5 bases). Germline CDR1 and CDR2: LNHNV and YYDKDF (reference sequence). This CDR3 contains 15 residues. Trimming cost V 0 bases and J 2 bases, with 8 bases left between them. The CDR3 DNA sequence: TGTGCCACCAGCAGAGAGGGCAGGGGCAATCAGCCCCAGCATTTT. Translating gives CATSREGRGNQPQHF.

This rearrangement joins TRBV2 to TRBJ2-7; D is ambiguous. Per the germline V gene, CDR1 is SNHLY and CDR2 is FYNNEI. The CDR3 is 15 amino acids. Trimming took 4 bases from V and 5 from J, leaving 18 bases between them. The CDR3 loop reads CASSAIDNLRHEQYF. Here the CDR3 DNA reads TGTGCCAGCAGTGCCATAGACAACCTCCGCCACGAGCAGTACTTC.

The V call is TRBV7-3, the J call TRBJ2-6, with 8 bases fitting TRBD1. The trim removed 5 bases at V and 0 bases at J, leaving 6 bases unmatched. This CDR3 has 17 amino acids. Looked up from germline, CDR1 is SGHTA and CDR2 is FQGTGA. The CDR3 nucleotides read TGTGCCAGCAGCCAAGGACAGGGTCACTCTGGGGCCAACGTCCTGACTTTC. Translating gives CASSQGQGHSGANVLTF.

This clone is a singleton in its sample. This chain connects TRBV29-1 to TRBJ1-1; a weak D match, TRBD1 (6 bases). Between the trimmed V and J ends, which lost 7 bases and 1 base, there was a span of 13 bases. The CDR3 runs 13 residues. Per germline, CDR1 SQVTM and CDR2 ANQGSEA. CDR3 coding DNA: TGCAGCGCTAGGGGGTCCCAGAACACTGAAGCTTTCTTT. This codes for CSARGSQNTEAFF.

This sequence joins TRBV27 and TRBJ2-7; 8 bases align to TRBD1. There are 16 residues in the CDR3. The germline gives CDR1 MNHEY, CDR2 SMNVEV (reference sequence). V was clipped by 4 bases and J by 2 bases; unmatched bases: 10. The DNA of the CDR3 is TGTGCCAGCAGTTGGACGCCCGGGACAGGCGCCTACGAGCAGTACTTC. Amino acids: CASSWTPGTGAYEQYF.

The chain joins TRBV7-9 to TRBJ2-1; 8 positions match TRBD1. The junction had 10 bases not matched to a gene; V was cut back by 5 bases and J by 7 bases. Germline CDR1 is SEHNR and CDR2 is FQNEAQ (reference sequence). The CDR3 extends over 15 amino acids. The CDR3 region has the DNA TGTGCCAGCAGCGACGACAGGGGTGCCAGGAATGAGCAGTTCTTC. Its protein product is CASSDDRGARNEQFF.

V gene TRBV6-1 combines with J gene TRBJ2-7; TRBD2 matches 10 bases. Germline CDR1 MNHNS, CDR2 SASEGT. Trimming removed 10 bases from V and 4 bases from J; junction bases left unmatched: 10. This CDR3 comprises 14 residues. CDR3 in amino acids: CAIHIAGGRYEQYF. CDR3 sequence (DNA): TGTGCCATCCATATAGCGGGAGGCCGGTACGAGCAGTACTTC.

This chain joins TRBV11-2 and TRBJ1-2; D possibly corresponds to TRBD1 (5 bases). Trimming took 4 bases from V and 3 from J, leaving 12 bases between them. CDR3 size: 14 residues. Germline-derived CDR1 and CDR2 are SGHAT and FQNNGV. In DNA form, the CDR3 reads TGTGCCAGCAGCTCGGACAATAGGGACTATGGCTACACCTTC. Protein sequence: CASSSDNRDYGYTF.

This clone appeared a single time. The chain joins TRBV19 to TRBJ2-7; 11 bases match TRBD2. The germline V gene encodes CDR1 LNHDA and CDR2 SQIVND (reference sequence). V lost 6 bases to trimming and J lost 8 bases; unmatched junction nucleotides: 12. CDR3 size: 15 residues. CDR3 sequence: CASSVVLAGGRKQYF. CDR3 DNA: TGTGCCAGTAGCGTCGTCCTAGCGGGAGGACGTAAGCAGTACTTC.

V and J are TRBV7-9 and TRBJ2-7; the D gene could be TRBD1 or TRBD2 (6 bases each). Trimming took off 1 base at V and 4 bases at J, with 14 bases between the two ends. CDR3 length: 15 amino acids. Looked up from germline, CDR1 is SEHNR and CDR2 is FQNEAQ (reference sequence). The CDR3 DNA sequence: TGTGCCAGCAGCTTAGACCGGGGGCGGTCGTACGAGCAGTACTTC. It encodes CASSLDRGRSYEQYF.

This chain uses TRBV6-5 with TRBJ1-2; 9 bases are a match to TRBD1. The V segment lost 0 bases and the J segment 4 bases; nucleotides outside the gene matches: 6. This CDR3 spans 16 amino acids. CDR1 and CDR2 (germline): MNHEY, SVGAGI. The DNA of the CDR3 is TGTGCCAGCAGTTACTCCCGGGACAGGGTGGGCTATGGCTACACCTTC. Its translation is CASSYSRDRVGYGYTF.

V and J are TRBV7-6 and TRBJ2-5, with D possibly TRBD1 on 5 matching bases. Matching the DNA end better, TRBJ2-7 makes the J call doubtful. Germline CDR1 and CDR2: SGHVS and FNYEAQ. The CDR3 spans 14 residues. The CDR3 protein is CASSLLTRVHEQYF. The CDR3 DNA reads as TGTGCCAGCAGCTTACTAACCAGGGTCCACGAGCAGTACTTC.

This clone has more than one count but fewer than ten. This chain links TRBV19 with TRBJ2-1; 11 positions agree with TRBD2. V lost 3 bases to trimming and J lost 2 bases; unmatched junction nucleotides: 0. Germline V gives CDR1 LNHDA, CDR2 SQIVND (reference sequence). The CDR3 covers 15 residues. CDR3 in amino acids: CASSMTSGTYNEQFF. CDR3 DNA: TGTGCCAGTAGTATGACTAGCGGGACCTACAATGAGCAGTTCTTC.

CDR3: CSVRQGEGTDTQYF. In DNA form, the CDR3 reads TGCAGCGTGAGACAGGGAGAAGGCACAGATACGCAGTATTTT. This sequence joins TRBV29-1 and TRBJ2-3, with 7 bases fitting TRBD1. V shed 6 bases and J 1 base; nucleotides not matched to a gene: 7. The CDR3 contains 14 residues. Germline V gives CDR1 SQVTM, CDR2 ANQGSEA.

The chain carries TRBV30 and TRBJ2-7; the match to TRBD1 covers 8 bases. The ends lost 7 bases at V and 0 bases at J; junction bases unmatched: 8. This CDR3 is built from 14 residues. In germline, CDR1 is GTSNPN, CDR2 SVGIG (reference sequence). CDR3: CASLPQGASYEQYF. CDR3 sequence (DNA): TGTGCCTCCCTTCCCCAGGGGGCCTCCTACGAGCAGTACTTC.

In its sample, this clone was seen once. V gene TRBV7-9 combines with J gene TRBJ2-7; TRBD2 matches 11 bases. The CDR3 is 16 amino acids. Germline values: CDR1 SEHNR, CDR2 FQNEAQ (reference sequence). Losses at the gene ends were 5 bases for V and 2 bases for J; bases not matched to a gene: 8. CDR3 nucleotides: TGTGCCAGCAGCGTGCCCCTAGCGGGAGGAGCCTACGAGCAGTACTTC. This gives the protein CASSVPLAGGAYEQYF. Full variable domain (rest looked up from reference TRBV7-9 and TRBJ2-7): DTGVSQNPRHKITKRGQNVTFRCDPISEHNRLYWYRQTLGQGPEFLTYFQNEAQLEKSRLLSDRFSAERPKGSFSTLEIQRTEQGDSAMYLCASSVPLAGGAYEQYFGPGTRLTVT.

The chain recombines TRBV7-3 with TRBJ1-2; D is unresolved. This CDR3 is 13 amino acids long. Looked up from germline, CDR1 is SGHTA and CDR2 is FQGTGA. V was clipped by 4 bases and J by 8 bases, with 14 bases between them. The CDR3: CASSSDPKGGYTF. CDR3 bases: TGTGCCAGCAGCTCAGACCCAAAGGGCGGCTACACCTTC.

This clone was observed a single time. The chain has TRBV5-1 and TRBJ2-1, with TRBD2 matching 9 bases. This CDR3 has 15 residues. Looked up from germline, CDR1 is SGHRS and CDR2 is YFSETQ. V lost 3 bases, J lost 5 bases, and 6 bases stayed unmatched. CDR3: CASSSSGTVNNEQFF. Written as DNA, the CDR3 is TGCGCCAGCAGCTCTAGCGGGACTGTTAACAATGAGCAGTTCTTC. Supplemented by reference TRBV5-1 and TRBJ2-1, the full variable domain reads KAGVTQTPRYLIKTRGQQVTLSCSPISGHRSVSWYQQTPGQGLQFLFEYFSETQRNKGNFPGRFSGRQFSNSRSEMNVSTLELGDSALYLCASSSSGTVNNEQFFGPGTRLTVL.

The chain combines TRBV20-1 with TRBJ1-2; TRBD1 matches 9 bases. The V segment lost 5 bases and the J segment 8 bases; nucleotides outside the gene matches: 3. Germline-derived CDR1 and CDR2 are DFQATT and SNEGSKA (reference sequence). The length of the CDR3 is 11 residues. The CDR3 loop reads CSALTGGGYTF. CDR3 DNA sequence: TGCAGTGCTTTGACAGGGGGGGGCTACACCTTC.

This clone was recorded once. V gene TRBV18 combines with J gene TRBJ2-5; TRBD1 or TRBD2 may be the D gene (5 bases each). Germline CDR1 reads KGHSH; CDR2 reads LQKENI. The CDR3 extends over 14 amino acids. With 7 bases removed from V and 3 bases from J, the gap between germline ends came to 15 bases. CDR3 region: CASFGADAKETQYF. CDR3 nucleotide sequence: TGTGCCAGCTTCGGGGCCGACGCGAAAGAGACCCAGTACTTC.